Listed here are 7 T cell receptor beta chains from one sample, sequenced in a study of blood T cell repertoires in COVID-19. Data came from immunoSEQ multiplex PCR; TCRdb stores just in-frame clones and leaves some out. This sample has 40,000 or so clones; 86% occur once, and the top ten carry roughly 5%. What was sequenced was peripheral blood. All receptors come from a man aged 35 to 55 with active COVID-19.

J is TRBJ1-3 and V is TRBV23-1, with D possibly being TRBD1 (5 bases). TRBV23-1 is given ORF status, its function remaining uncertain. CDR3 length: 14 amino acids. The V end lost 6 bases, the J end lost 0 bases, and 9 bases lay between the germline ends. In DNA, the CDR3 is TGCGCCAGCAGGCCAGGGTTCTCTGGAAACACCATATATTTT. Residues: CASRPGFSGNTIYF.

The chain joins TRBV28 to TRBJ1-6; unclear D gene. The V and J ends lost 6 bases and 7 bases respectively, with 7 bases between them. Germline CDR1 and CDR2: MDHEN and SYDVKM. The CDR3 is made up of 12 amino acids. CDR3 loop: CASRQMNSPLHF. The CDR3 coding sequence is TGTGCCAGCAGGCAGATGAATTCACCCCTCCACTTT. Full variable domain (rest looked up from reference TRBV28 and TRBJ1-6): DVKVTQSSRYLVKRTGEKVFLECVQDMDHENMFWYRQDPGLGLRLIYFSYDVKMKEKGDIPEGYSVSREKKERFSLILESASTNQTSMYLCASRQMNSPLHFGNGTRLTVT.

This clone came up once. The J gene is TRBJ2-7, the V gene TRBV27; 7 nucleotides match TRBD1. The CDR3 has 13 amino acids. Germline CDR1 reads MNHEY; CDR2 reads SMNVEV (reference sequence). The V and J ends lost 4 bases and 3 bases, in that order; junction bases with no gene match: 3. The CDR3 coding sequence is TGTGCCAGCAGTTACCGGGACAGCTACGAGCAGTACTTC. Encoded protein: CASSYRDSYEQYF.

V is TRBV30 and J is TRBJ1-4; D not certain. Germline CDR1 is GTSNPN and CDR2 is SVGIG (reference sequence). Trimming cost V 0 bases and J 3 bases, with 5 bases left between them. The CDR3 spans 13 residues. CDR3 loop: CAWSVPANEKLFF. In nucleotides, the CDR3 is TGTGCCTGGAGTGTACCGGCTAATGAAAAACTGTTTTTT. Drawing the rest from reference TRBV30 and TRBJ1-4, the complete variable domain is SQTIHQWPATLVQPVGSPLSLECTVEGTSNPNLYWYRQAAGRGLQLLFYSVGIGQISSEVPQNLSASRPQDRQFILSSKKLLLSDSGFYLCAWSVPANEKLFFGSGTQLSVL.

The J gene is TRBJ2-3, the V gene TRBV10-3, with 8 bases that match TRBD1. With 5 bases clipped from V and 2 bases from J, the junction kept 9 bases outside the gene matches. The germline CDR1 and CDR2 sequences are ENHRY and SYGVKD. The CDR3 runs to 16 residues. The CDR3 DNA sequence: TGTGCCATCAGTAGAACGGGACAGGTGACCACAGATACGCAGTATTTT. Its translation: CAISRTGQVTTDTQYF.

The chain links TRBV19 to TRBJ2-3; the D gene is possibly TRBD2 (6 bases). V was pared by 3 bases and J by 4 bases, with 14 bases between. The CDR3 has 15 amino acids. The germline V gene encodes CDR1 LNHDA and CDR2 SQIVND (reference sequence). The CDR3 loop is CASSMVPGGADTQYF. In nucleotides, the CDR3 is TGTGCCAGTAGTATGGTCCCCGGAGGGGCAGATACGCAGTATTTT.

This chain links TRBV27 with TRBJ1-4; 8 bases fit TRBD1. This CDR3 contains 16 residues. CDR1 and CDR2 (germline): MNHEY, SMNVEV (reference sequence). V was pared by 3 bases and J by 4 bases, with 7 bases of the junction left unmatched. The CDR3 spells CASSLTIRGRNEKLFF. In DNA form, the CDR3 reads TGTGCCAGCAGTTTGACCATCAGGGGGCGTAATGAAAAACTGTTTTTT.